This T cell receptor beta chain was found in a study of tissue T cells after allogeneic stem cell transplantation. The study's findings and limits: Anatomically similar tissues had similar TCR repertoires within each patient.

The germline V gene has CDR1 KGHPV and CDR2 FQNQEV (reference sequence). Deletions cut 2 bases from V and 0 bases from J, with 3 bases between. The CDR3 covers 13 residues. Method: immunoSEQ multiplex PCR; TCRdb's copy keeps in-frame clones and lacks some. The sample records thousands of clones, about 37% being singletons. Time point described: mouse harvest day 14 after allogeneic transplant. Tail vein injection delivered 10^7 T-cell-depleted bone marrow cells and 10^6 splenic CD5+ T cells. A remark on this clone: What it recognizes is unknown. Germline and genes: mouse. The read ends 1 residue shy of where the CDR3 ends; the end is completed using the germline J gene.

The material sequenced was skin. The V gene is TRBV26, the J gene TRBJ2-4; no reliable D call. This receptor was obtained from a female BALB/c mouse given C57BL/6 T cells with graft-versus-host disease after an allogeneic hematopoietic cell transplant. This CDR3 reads CASSLTSQNTLYF. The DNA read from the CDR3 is TGTGCCAGCAGTCTGACCAGTCAAAACACCTTGTAC.